Listed below are T cell receptor beta chains from one sample, sequenced in a study of identifying expanded T cells in peripheral blood. Some clones are missing from TCRdb's copy, which holds only in-frame ones; the method was immunoSEQ multiplex PCR. Counted here are about 100,000 clones, 87% occurring once; the ten biggest clones make up about a sixth. The source material was blood. These receptor sequences come from a person aged 18 to 70 in good health. Each CDR3 is given with its conserved first and last residue. D genes are given only for firm matches. Clone size is given for some rows only: seen once, a few or many times, or a class if the clone is expanded.

clone size | J gene | D gene | V gene | CDR3 protein | CDR3 DNA
- | TRBJ1-5 | - | TRBV19 | CASSIRGGIGQPQHF | TGTGCCAGTAGTATTCGGGGGGGGATCGGTCAGCCCCAGCATTTT
- | TRBJ1-1 | - | TRBV14 | CASSPLTARAGAFF | TGTGCCAGCAGTCCCCTGACAGCCAGAGCTGGAGCTTTCTTT
- | TRBJ2-7 | TRBD2 | TRBV7-2 | CASRQGTSGYEQYF | TGTGCCAGCAGGCAAGGTACTAGCGGCTACGAGCAGTACTTC
- | TRBJ2-7 | - | TRBV7-2 | CASSLEGMLGAPYEQYF | TGTGCCAGCAGCTTAGAAGGGATGTTGGGAGCACCCTACGAGCAGTACTTC
- | TRBJ1-2 | - | TRBV2 | CASREGQGMWGYTF | TGTGCCAGCCGGGAGGGGCAGGGGATGTGGGGCTACACCTTC
- | TRBJ2-4 | - | TRBV30 | CAWSKSPLQYF | TGTGCCTGGAGTAAGTCTCCCCTTCAGTACTTC
few | TRBJ1-6 | - | TRBV6-6 | CASSSGQGDSPLHF | TGTGCCAGCAGTTCCGGGCAGGGCGATTCACCCCTCCACTTT
- | TRBJ2-7 | - | TRBV7-6 | CASSLGLRGEQYF | TGTGCCAGCAGCTTAGGTTTGAGGGGAGAGCAGTACTTC
few | TRBJ2-7 | - | TRBV19 | CASSIPLGEQYF | TGTGCCAGTAGTATTCCCCTGGGTGAGCAGTACTTC
- | TRBJ2-7 | - | TRBV29-1 | CSVHTGPYEQYF | TGCAGCGTCCACACAGGGCCCTACGAGCAGTACTTC
- | TRBJ2-7 | - | TRBV2 | CASKDYTYEQYF | TGTGCCAGCAAAGATTATACCTACGAGCAGTACTTC
few | TRBJ2-3 | TRBD2 | TRBV19 | CASSKLAGAPTDTQYF | TGTGCCAGTAGTAAACTAGCGGGGGCGCCCACAGATACGCAGTATTTT
- | TRBJ1-1 | TRBD1 | TRBV7-2 | CASSLSDRGGNTEAFF | TGTGCCAGCAGCTTAAGCGACAGGGGCGGGAACACTGAAGCTTTCTTT
- | TRBJ1-2 | - | TRBV27 | CASSLSPGRNYGYTF | TGTGCCAGCAGTTTATCGCCAGGGAGGAACTATGGCTACACCTTC
- | TRBJ2-7 | - | TRBV2 | CASRESSYEQYF | TGTGCCAGCCGGGAGAGCTCCTACGAGCAGTACTTC
- | TRBJ2-1 | - | TRBV6-5 | CASSDFQSKGNEQFF | TGTGCCAGCAGTGACTTTCAATCGAAAGGCAATGAGCAGTTCTTC
once | TRBJ2-7 | - | TRBV6-1 | CASSEALPGQFYEQYF | TGTGCCAGCAGTGAAGCGCTTCCGGGACAATTCTACGAGCAGTACTTC
- | TRBJ1-2 | - | TRBV5-7 | CASSPNYRALYYGYTF | TGTGCCAGCAGCCCCAATTACAGGGCTTTATACTATGGCTACACCTTC
- | TRBJ2-5 | TRBD1 | TRBV2 | CASSEIGRTGRETQYF | TGTGCCAGCAGTGAAATCGGACGGACAGGGAGGGAGACCCAGTACTTC
- | TRBJ2-7 | - | TRBV19 | CASSPTDSYEQYF | TGTGCCAGTAGTCCGACCGACAGTTACGAGCAGTACTTC
- | TRBJ2-2 | - | TRBV9 | CASSVDTEPNTGELFF | TGTGCCAGCAGCGTAGACACGGAGCCGAACACCGGGGAGCTGTTTTTT
- | TRBJ1-1 | - | TRBV29-1 | CSGERTANTEAFF | TGCAGCGGGGAGCGGACGGCGAACACTGAAGCTTTCTTT
few | TRBJ1-5 | - | TRBV27 | CASSLSSGGNAQPQHF | TGTGCCAGCAGTTTATCCTCGGGGGGAAATGCGCAGCCCCAGCATTTT
- | TRBJ1-6 | - | TRBV5-6 | CASSLGQGNSPLHF | TGTGCCAGCAGCTTGGGGCAGGGGAATTCACCCCTCCACTTT
- | TRBJ2-5 | - | TRBV4-3 | CASSPTGTGTQETQYF | TGCGCCAGCAGCCCCACAGGAACCGGTACCCAAGAGACCCAGTACTTC
few | TRBJ1-6 | - | TRBV12-5 | CASCFGGGSPLHF | TGTGCTAGTTGCTTTGGCGGAGGCTCACCCCTCCACTTT
- | TRBJ2-1 | - | TRBV28 | CASSLKYIEQFF | TGTGCCAGCAGTTTGAAGTATATTGAGCAGTTCTTC
- | TRBJ2-5 | TRBD2 | TRBV7-9 | CASSPSPGLSNGETQYF | TGTGCCAGCAGCCCGTCCCCGGGACTATCGAACGGGGAGACCCAGTACTTC
- | TRBJ2-3 | - | TRBV6-1 | CASSEVYTQYF | TGTGCCAGCAGTGAGGTGTATACGCAGTATTTT
- | TRBJ2-1 | - | TRBV5-4 | CASSLGPTTGHNEQFF | TGTGCCAGCAGCTTGGGACCCACCACTGGCCACAATGAGCAGTTCTTC
- | TRBJ1-4 | - | TRBV5-1 | CASSFSAMGEKLFF | TGCGCCAGCAGCTTTTCAGCTATGGGTGAAAAACTGTTTTTT
- | TRBJ2-5 | TRBD2 | TRBV13 | CASHERGQETQYF | TGTGCCAGCCATGAGCGGGGCCAAGAGACCCAGTACTTC
- | TRBJ2-5 | - | TRBV5-1 | CASSLDSGAARKETQYF | TGCGCCAGCAGCTTGGACTCAGGGGCCGCGAGAAAAGAGACCCAGTACTTC
- | TRBJ2-1 | - | TRBV29-1 | CSVEQAYNEQFF | TGCAGCGTTGAACAGGCCTACAATGAGCAGTTCTTC
- | TRBJ1-6 | - | TRBV6-5 | CASSYSLEGESPLHF | TGTGCCAGCAGTTACTCGCTGGAGGGAGAGTCACCCCTCCACTTT
- | TRBJ2-7 | TRBD1 | TRBV28 | CASSAGTGGATWEQYF | TGTGCCAGCAGCGCCGGGACAGGGGGCGCGACATGGGAGCAGTACTTC
- | TRBJ2-5 | - | TRBV7-9 | CASSSGLGDPGETQYF | TGTGCCAGCAGCTCCGGACTTGGGGACCCGGGGGAGACCCAGTACTTC
- | TRBJ1-2 | TRBD1 | TRBV6-5 | CASSQGQAAWGYTF | TGTGCCAGCAGTCAAGGACAGGCGGCCTGGGGCTACACCTTC
- | TRBJ1-2 | TRBD1 | TRBV27 | CASSRTGLYGYTF | TGTGCCAGCAGTAGGACAGGGCTTTATGGCTACACCTTC
few | TRBJ2-5 | TRBD1 | TRBV6-5 | CASNLLGTGGTQYF | TGTGCCAGCAACCTACTCGGGACAGGGGGGACCCAGTACTTC
- | TRBJ2-3 | TRBD2 | TRBV6-5 | CATSDGSDTQYF | TGTGCGACTAGCGATGGGTCAGATACGCAGTATTTT
once | TRBJ1-5 | - | TRBV13 | CASSLGRQPQHF | TGTGCCAGCAGCTTAGGGCGGCAGCCCCAGCATTTT
- | TRBJ2-3 | - | TRBV28 | CASSLFPPGQKGDTQYF | TGTGCCAGCAGCCTCTTCCCCCCGGGACAAAAGGGGGATACGCAGTATTTT
- | TRBJ2-7 | TRBD1 | TRBV7-9 | CASSRIGTGAYEQYF | TGTGCCAGCAGCCGCATCGGGACAGGGGCCTACGAGCAGTACTTC
- | TRBJ2-1 | - | TRBV21-1 | CASKRTSGGIDEQFF | TGTGCCAGCAAACGGACTAGCGGGGGGATCGATGAGCAGTTCTTC
- | TRBJ1-2 | TRBD1 | TRBV6-5 | CASSRDRGYGYTF | TGTGCCAGCAGCCGAGACAGGGGCTATGGCTACACCTTC
- | TRBJ1-2 | - | TRBV18 | CASSPRQANLNYGYTF | TGTGCCAGCTCACCACGGCAGGCAAATCTGAACTATGGCTACACCTTC
- | TRBJ1-2 | TRBD1 | TRBV6-5 | CASSYPPGGDYGYTF | TGTGCCAGCAGTTATCCCCCAGGGGGGGACTATGGCTACACCTTC
once | TRBJ2-3 | TRBD1 | TRBV11-2 | CASSSRGPSTDTQYF | TGTGCCAGCAGCTCCAGGGGGCCTAGCACAGATACGCAGTATTTT
- | TRBJ2-3 | - | TRBV6-6 | CASMPGAWPSTDTQYF | TGTGCCAGCATGCCGGGTGCATGGCCCAGCACAGATACGCAGTATTTT
- | TRBJ2-5 | TRBD2 | TRBV11-2 | CASSLGLAGGETQYF | TGTGCCAGCAGCTTAGGGTTAGCGGGCGGAGAGACCCAGTACTTC
- | TRBJ2-3 | TRBD2 | TRBV4-1 | CASSPGGAGTDTQYF | TGCGCCAGCAGCCCCGGGGGGGCCGGCACAGATACGCAGTATTTT
- | TRBJ1-1 | - | TRBV9 | CASSAQPMNTEAFF | TGTGCCAGCAGCGCCCAACCAATGAACACTGAAGCTTTCTTT